This entry lists 19 T cell receptor beta chains sequenced from one sample in a study of cytomegalovirus exposure and HLA in healthy donors. Use of 60 Vbeta and 13 Jbeta primers characterized the PCR. Profiling relied on immunoSEQ multiplex PCR, and the TCRdb table lists in-frame clones only, not all of them. The sample records approximately 130,000 clones, about two thirds being singletons. Sequencing was done on a sample of PBMCs. These receptors were obtained from a woman in her thirties or forties in good health and CMV-seronegative.

The chain couples TRBV6-1 to TRBJ1-4, with 10 positions matching TRBD1. The V segment lost 6 bases and the J segment 5 bases; nucleotides outside the gene matches: 3. This CDR3 is built from 14 residues. Germline lookup yields CDR1 MNHNS and CDR2 SASEGT. This CDR3 is CASRGTGANEKLFF. The CDR3 DNA follows: TGTGCCAGCAGGGGGACAGGGGCAAATGAAAAACTGTTTTTT.

The chain links TRBV29-1 to TRBJ2-3; 10 bases agree with TRBD2. CDR3 size: 14 residues. Germline trimming cut 6 bases from V and 8 bases from J; bases unmatched to any gene: 11. Germline lookup yields CDR1 SQVTM and CDR2 ANQGSEA. The CDR3 sequence is CSVVLAGVPSTQYF. The DNA for the CDR3 is TGCAGCGTGGTTCTAGCGGGGGTACCCAGTACGCAGTATTTT.

The gene calls are TRBV23-1 and TRBJ2-1; the match to TRBD1 covers 10 bases. TRBV23-1 is an ORF, and what it does is uncertain. The junction had 5 bases not matched to a gene; V was cut back by 3 bases and J by 9 bases. The CDR3 has 14 residues. In DNA form, the CDR3 reads TGCGCCAGCAGTCACCGGACAGGGGGTAGTGAGCAGTTCTTC. Its protein is CASSHRTGGSEQFF.

The chain couples TRBV6-5 to TRBJ1-2, with 7 bases identical to TRBD1. CDR1 is MNHEY and CDR2 is SVGAGI in the germline V gene. With 4 bases clipped from V and 3 bases from J, the junction kept 11 bases outside the gene matches. This CDR3 comprises 16 residues. The CDR3 protein is CASSLFDRARHYGYTF. In DNA, the CDR3 is TGTGCCAGCAGTTTGTTCGACAGGGCAAGGCACTATGGCTACACCTTC.

This clone has only a few counts. The rearrangement uses TRBV5-4 and TRBJ1-3, with TRBD1 matching over 7 bases. This CDR3 is built from 15 residues. Unmatched junction bases numbered 7, after V lost 0 bases and J lost 7 bases. Germline V gene data show CDR1 as SGHNT and CDR2 as YYREEE (reference sequence). Here the CDR3 DNA reads TGTGCCAGCAGCTTGGAGGGGACAGTGGGGAACACCATATATTTT. Translating gives CASSLEGTVGNTIYF.

This clone appeared a few times. The chain joins TRBV19 to TRBJ1-5, with 11 bases aligning to TRBD1. The J segment lost 3 bases and the V segment lost 6 bases, leaving 7 bases of the junction unmatched. This CDR3 spans 16 amino acids. The germline V gene has CDR1 LNHDA and CDR2 SQIVND (reference sequence). CDR3 sequence reads: CASRDRGLSPNQPQHF. CDR3 coding DNA: TGTGCCAGTAGGGACAGGGGGCTAAGTCCCAATCAGCCCCAGCATTTT.

The J gene is TRBJ1-5, the V gene TRBV5-1; the D gene is possibly TRBD1 (5 bases). Trimming shortened V by 4 bases and J by 2 bases, and 13 bases separated the two germline ends. There are 15 residues in the CDR3. Per germline, CDR1 SGHRS and CDR2 YFSETQ. This CDR3 reads CASSPGGEGNQPQHF. CDR3 DNA: TGCGCCAGCAGCCCGGGGGGGGAAGGCAATCAGCCCCAGCATTTT.

The gene calls are TRBV5-1 and TRBJ1-5; 7 bases are a match to TRBD1. The CDR3 is made up of 15 amino acids. Germline CDR1 reads SGHRS; CDR2 reads YFSETQ. J lost 5 bases, V lost 4 bases, and 9 bases had no gene match. CDR3 residues: CASSPGTETHQPQHF. The CDR3 DNA reads TGCGCCAGCAGCCCCGGGACAGAGACCCATCAGCCCCAGCATTTT.

The chain couples TRBV4-2 to TRBJ2-2; TRBD1 matches 11 bases. The CDR3 is 16 amino acids. From germline, CDR1 is LGHNA and CDR2 YNFKEQ. The V and J ends lost 4 bases and 4 bases, in that order; junction bases with no gene match: 5. This CDR3 is CASSPLGTGGTGELFF. The CDR3, as DNA: TGTGCCAGCAGCCCCCTGGGGACAGGGGGCACCGGGGAGCTGTTTTTT.

The genes are TRBV6-1 and TRBJ2-1; 7 bases fit TRBD1. Germline lookup yields CDR1 MNHNS and CDR2 SASEGT. The CDR3 is 12 residues long. The J segment lost 6 bases and the V segment lost 6 bases, leaving 2 bases of the junction unmatched. This CDR3 reads CASRGQINEQFF. DNA for the CDR3: TGTGCCAGCAGGGGACAGATCAATGAGCAGTTCTTC.

The V gene is TRBV5-1, the J gene TRBJ2-7; D is perhaps TRBD1 (6 bases). In germline, CDR1 is SGHRS, CDR2 YFSETQ. The CDR3 has 13 residues. Trimming cost V 4 bases and J 7 bases, with 15 bases left between them. The CDR3 sequence: CASSPGQSEEQYF. CDR3 DNA: TGCGCCAGCAGCCCAGGACAGTCGGAAGAGCAGTACTTC. Filled out from reference TRBV5-1 and TRBJ2-7, the complete variable domain reads KAGVTQTPRYLIKTRGQQVTLSCSPISGHRSVSWYQQTPGQGLQFLFEYFSETQRNKGNFPGRFSGRQFSNSRSEMNVSTLELGDSALYLCASSPGQSEEQYFGPGTRLTVT.

V and J are TRBV10-3 and TRBJ1-2, with 7 nucleotides matching TRBD1. Losses at the gene ends were 0 bases for V and 0 bases for J; bases not matched to a gene: 1. The CDR3 sequence is 15 residues long. CDR1 is ENHRY and CDR2 is SYGVKD in the germline V gene. The CDR3 reads CAISESGQPNYGYTF. The CDR3 DNA follows: TGTGCCATCAGTGAGTCGGGACAGCCTAACTATGGCTACACCTTC.

This chain links TRBV7-2 with TRBJ2-7; the D gene is possibly TRBD1 (5 bases). Germline CDR1 is SGHTA and CDR2 is FQGNSA. The CDR3 loop spans 15 amino acids. V was shortened by 5 bases and J by 2 bases, with 16 bases between the two germline ends. CDR3 sequence reads: CASSLQDRVAYEQYF. The CDR3 nucleotides are TGTGCCAGCAGCCTCCAAGACAGAGTAGCCTACGAGCAGTACTTC.

The gene calls are TRBV7-3 and TRBJ2-2; TRBD2 matches 10 bases. Trimming cost V 1 base and J 3 bases; bases outside gene matches: 5. Germline V gives CDR1 SGHTA, CDR2 FQGTGA. The CDR3 has 17 amino acids. CDR3 region: CASSLNSGGSYTGELFF. Written as DNA, the CDR3 is TGTGCCAGCAGCTTAAATAGCGGGGGGTCATACACCGGGGAGCTGTTTTTT.

The rearrangement uses TRBV10-3 and TRBJ1-2; D is unresolved. The germline V and J ends were trimmed by 5 bases and 0 bases, with 4 bases remaining between them. This CDR3 has 12 amino acids. Germline lookup yields CDR1 ENHRY and CDR2 SYGVKD. CDR3: CAISQTNYGYTF. CDR3 coding DNA: TGTGCCATCAGTCAGACTAACTATGGCTACACCTTC.

The chain is built from TRBV7-2 and TRBJ2-5; TRBD2 matches 7 bases. The V gene end was trimmed by 1 base and the J gene end by 1 base; junction bases not matched to a gene: 6. The CDR3 loop spans 16 amino acids. Germline V gives CDR1 SGHTA, CDR2 FQGNSA. CDR3 loop: CASSLVGGEAQETQYF. The CDR3 coding sequence is TGTGCCAGCAGCTTAGTTGGGGGGGAAGCCCAAGAGACCCAGTACTTC.

The genes are TRBV5-1 and TRBJ2-2; 8 nucleotides agree with TRBD1. Germline V gene sequence: CDR1 SGHRS, CDR2 YFSETQ. V was clipped by 4 bases and J by 7 bases; unmatched bases: 12. The CDR3 loop spans 16 amino acids. CDR3 amino acids: CASSLYRGSGGGELFF. The CDR3, as DNA: TGCGCCAGCAGCCTCTACAGGGGGAGTGGTGGCGGGGAGCTGTTTTTT.

The chain recombines TRBV11-2 with TRBJ2-1, with 10 bases fitting TRBD2. Germline CDR1 reads SGHAT; CDR2 reads FQNNGV. Germline trimming cut 3 bases from V and 0 bases from J; bases unmatched to any gene: 11. This CDR3 spans 19 amino acids. The CDR3 is CASSFLAGALKSSYNEQFF. In nucleotides, the CDR3 is TGTGCCAGCAGCTTTCTAGCGGGGGCCCTTAAAAGCTCCTACAATGAGCAGTTCTTC.

V and J are TRBV7-2 and TRBJ1-2, with 8 bases fitting TRBD1. With V trimmed by 1 base and J by 4 bases, 11 bases remained unmatched. This CDR3 region has 17 residues. The germline gives CDR1 SGHTA, CDR2 FQGNSA. The CDR3 DNA sequence: TGTGCCAGCAGCTTAGGCGGGGCAGGGGGCGTCAGCTATGGCTACACCTTC. The encoded protein is CASSLGGAGGVSYGYTF.